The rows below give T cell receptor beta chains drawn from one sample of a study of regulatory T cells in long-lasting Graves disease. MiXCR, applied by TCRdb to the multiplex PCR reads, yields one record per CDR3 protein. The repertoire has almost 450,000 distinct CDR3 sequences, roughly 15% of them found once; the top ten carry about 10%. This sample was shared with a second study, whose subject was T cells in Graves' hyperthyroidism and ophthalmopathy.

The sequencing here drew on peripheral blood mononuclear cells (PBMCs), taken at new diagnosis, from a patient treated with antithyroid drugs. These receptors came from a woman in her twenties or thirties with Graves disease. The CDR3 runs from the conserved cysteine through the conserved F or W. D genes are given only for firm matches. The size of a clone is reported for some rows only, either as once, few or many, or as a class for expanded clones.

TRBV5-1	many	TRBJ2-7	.	TGCGCCAGCAGCCATGCGGGACACCCATCTTACGAGCAGTACTTC	CASSHAGHPSYEQYF
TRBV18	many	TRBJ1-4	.	TGTGCCAGCTCCCGCGGTACGGAAAAACTGTTTTTT	CASSRGTEKLFF
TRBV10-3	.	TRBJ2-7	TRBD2	TGTGCCATCAGTCGGGGAGGGCAGCCCTACGAGCAGTACTTC	CAISRGGQPYEQYF
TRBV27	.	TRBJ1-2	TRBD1	TGTGCCAGCAGTTTAAAACCCCCCAGACAGGGCTATGGCTACACCTTC	CASSLKPPRQGYGYTF
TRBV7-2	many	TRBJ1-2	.	TGTGCCAGCAGCTTAGGGGGGGTTGCCTATGGCTACACCTTC	CASSLGGVAYGYTF
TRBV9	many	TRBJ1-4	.	TGTGCCAGCAGCGTAGCTACCGGTGAAAAACTGTTTTTT	CASSVATGEKLFF
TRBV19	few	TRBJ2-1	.	TGTGCCAGTAAGAAGTCGACGGTGGGGGACCCTGAGCAGTTCTTC	CASKKSTVGDPEQFF
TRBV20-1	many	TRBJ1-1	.	TGCAGTGCTAGGGCATTACAGGGTCTTGAAGCTTTCTTT	CSARALQGLEAFF
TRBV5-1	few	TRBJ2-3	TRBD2	TGCGCCAGCAGCTTGCCTAGCGGGACCTACTCTAGCACAGATACGCAGTATTTT	CASSLPSGTYSSTDTQYF
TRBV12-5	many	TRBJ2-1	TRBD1	TGTGCTAGTGGCTACACAGGGGAAGATGAGCAGTTCTTC	CASGYTGEDEQFF
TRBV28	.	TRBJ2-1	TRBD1	TGTGCCAGCAGTCATCGGGACAGCTCGAATGAGCAGTTCTTC	CASSHRDSSNEQFF
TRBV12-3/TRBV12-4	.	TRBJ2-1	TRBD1	TGTGCCAGCAGTTTAGCCCCCAGGGGGCTATACAATGAGCAGTTCTTC	CASSLAPRGLYNEQFF
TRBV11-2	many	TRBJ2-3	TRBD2	TGTGCCAGCAGCAACGCAGCGGGATTAAATACGCAGTATTTT	CASSNAAGLNTQYF
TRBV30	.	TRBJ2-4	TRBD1	TGTGCCTGGAGGCCCACAGGGGTAAACATTCAGTACTTC	CAWRPTGVNIQYF
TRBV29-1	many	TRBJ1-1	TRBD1	TGCAGCGTTGAGGGACAGCAGAACACTGAAGCTTTCTTT	CSVEGQQNTEAFF
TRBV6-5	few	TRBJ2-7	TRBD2	TGTGCCAGCAGTTGCGGACTGGCGGGAGGCTACGAGCAGTACTTC	CASSCGLAGGYEQYF
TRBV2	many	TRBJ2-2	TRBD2	TGTGCCAGCAGTGACGTCGGGAGGCTCACCGGGGAGCTGTTTTTT	CASSDVGRLTGELFF
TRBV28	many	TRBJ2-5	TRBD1	TGTGCCAGCAGTTGGGGGACAGGGCCACAAGAGACCCAGTACTTC	CASSWGTGPQETQYF
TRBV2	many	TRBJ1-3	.	TGTGCCAGCGGGTACCGTGTGGGTGGAGCTGGAAACACCATATATTTT	CASGYRVGGAGNTIYF
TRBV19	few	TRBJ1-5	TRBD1	TGTGCCAGTAGTACCCCTCAGGGACAGTATCAGCCCCAGCATTTT	CASSTPQGQYQPQHF
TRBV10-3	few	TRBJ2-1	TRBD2	TGTGCCATCGAGGCGACTAGCGGGAGCTCCTACAATGAGCAGTTCTTC	CAIEATSGSSYNEQFF
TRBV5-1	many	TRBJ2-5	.	TGCGCCAGCAGCTTGTTCGCGAAGGAAGAGACCCAGTACTTC	CASSLFAKEETQYF
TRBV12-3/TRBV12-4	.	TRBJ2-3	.	TGTGCCAGCGGGCCAATGACAGATACGCAGTATTTT	CASGPMTDTQYF
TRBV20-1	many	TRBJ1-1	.	TGCAGTGCTATCACGAACACTGAAGCTTTCTTT	CSAITNTEAFF
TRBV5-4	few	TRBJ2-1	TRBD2	TGTGCCAGCAGCCACGGGACTAGCGGAACCCCTGATGAGCAGTTCTTC	CASSHGTSGTPDEQFF
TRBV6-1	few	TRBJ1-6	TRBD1	TGTGCCAGCAGTCAACACGGGGGGACAGCCAATTCACCCCTCCACTTT	CASSQHGGTANSPLHF
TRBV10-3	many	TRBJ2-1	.	TGTGCCATCAGTGAGTCGAACGCCGGGAGAGCTGAGCAGTTCTTC	CAISESNAGRAEQFF
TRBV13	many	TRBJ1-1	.	TGTGCCAGCAGGCCCCCGGGGGTCGACACTGAAGCTTTCTTT	CASRPPGVDTEAFF
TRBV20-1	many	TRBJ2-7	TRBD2	TGCAGTGCTCTCGGGAGGGACTCGACGTACGAGCAGTACTTC	CSALGRDSTYEQYF
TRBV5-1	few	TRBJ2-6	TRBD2	TGCGCCAGCAGCTATGGACTAGTTGGGGCCAACGTCCTGACTTTC	CASSYGLVGANVLTF
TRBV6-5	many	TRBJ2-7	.	TGTGCCAGCAGTTCCGCTCGTGGGTACGAGCAGTACTTC	CASSSARGYEQYF
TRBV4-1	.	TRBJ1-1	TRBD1	TGCGCCAGCAGCCAGACCGGGACAGGGTTAATCGCGTGGGGTAACACTGAAGCTTTCTTT	CASSQTGTGLIAWGNTEAFF
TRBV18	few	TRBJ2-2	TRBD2	TGTGCCAGCTCACCAAGGACTAGCGGGACCCTGAACACCGGGGAGCTGTTTTTT	CASSPRTSGTLNTGELFF
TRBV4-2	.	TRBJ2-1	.	TGTGCCAGCAGCCAAGAAAGGGCGGACTCCTACAATGAGCAGTTCTTC	CASSQERADSYNEQFF
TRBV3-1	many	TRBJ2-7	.	TGTGCCAGCAGCCAAGGTATGACAGTCACCTACGAGCAGTACTTC	CASSQGMTVTYEQYF
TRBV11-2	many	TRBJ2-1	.	TGTGCCAGCAGCTTATCCGGGGGCTCCCCCTACAATGAGCAGTTCTTC	CASSLSGGSPYNEQFF
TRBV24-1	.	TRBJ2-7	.	TGTGCCACCAGTGGGGGTGTGAGCGAGCAGTACTTC	CATSGGVSEQYF
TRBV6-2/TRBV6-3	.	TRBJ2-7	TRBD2	TGTGCCAGCAGTTACTCCCGGGACTACCACTACGAGCAGTACTTC	CASSYSRDYHYEQYF
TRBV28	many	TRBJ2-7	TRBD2	TGTGCCAGCAGTCTGACTAGCGGGAGGGTGGGCGAGCAGTACTTC	CASSLTSGRVGEQYF
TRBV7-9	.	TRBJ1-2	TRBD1	TGTGCCAGCAGCTCCAACCAGGGGGCGGCTTTTTATGGCTACACCTTC	CASSSNQGAAFYGYTF
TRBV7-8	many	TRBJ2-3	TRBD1	TGTGCCAGCAGCCAACGGGACAGGGTCGTAGATACGCAGTATTTT	CASSQRDRVVDTQYF
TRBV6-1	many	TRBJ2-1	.	TGTGCCAGCAGCACAACCAGCAATGAGCAGTTCTTC	CASSTTSNEQFF
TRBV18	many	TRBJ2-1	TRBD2	TGTGCCAGCTCACCCACAGCGGGAGCGGATAATGAGCAGTTCTTC	CASSPTAGADNEQFF
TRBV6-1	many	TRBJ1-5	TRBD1	TGTGCCAGCAGTAACCCGGGACAGAGAATTGGAAGCAATCAGCCCCAGCATTTT	CASSNPGQRIGSNQPQHF
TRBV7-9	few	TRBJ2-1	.	TGTGCCAGCAGCAGCCCCCAGGAGCAGTTCTTC	CASSSPQEQFF
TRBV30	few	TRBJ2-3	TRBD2	TGTGCCTGGAGTCCTACTAGGACTAGCGGGAGTGGGACAGATACGCAGTATTTT	CAWSPTRTSGSGTDTQYF
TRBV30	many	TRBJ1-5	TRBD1	TGTGCCTGGAGCAGGACAGGGGTGCAGCCCCAGCATTTT	CAWSRTGVQPQHF
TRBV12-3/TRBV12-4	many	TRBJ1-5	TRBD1	TGTGCCAGCAGTCCAAGTCGACAGGGCAGTCAGCCCCAGCATTTT	CASSPSRQGSQPQHF
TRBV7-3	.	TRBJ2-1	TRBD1	TGTGCCAGCAGTAGTGACAGGGGAGAGACCCAGTTCTTC	CASSSDRGETQFF
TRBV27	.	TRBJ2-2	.	TGTGCCAGCAGTACTCCTCTGGGAGCGTTTGTCGGGGAGCTGTTTTTT	CASSTPLGAFVGELFF
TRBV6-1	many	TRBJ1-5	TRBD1	TGTGCCAGCAGCACCCTAACAGGGGGGAATCAGCCCCAGCATTTT	CASSTLTGGNQPQHF
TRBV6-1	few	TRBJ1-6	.	TGTGCCAGCAGAGACCTCCCCGGGCCCCTCCACTTT	CASRDLPGPLHF
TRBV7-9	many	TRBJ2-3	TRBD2	TGTGCCAGCAGCTTAGATCGACTAGCGGGAGCCGGAGATACGCAGTATTTT	CASSLDRLAGAGDTQYF
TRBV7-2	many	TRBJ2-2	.	TGTGCCAGCAGCTTAGTGCGGGCAGGCACGAACACCGGGGAGCTGTTTTTT	CASSLVRAGTNTGELFF
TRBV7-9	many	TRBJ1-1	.	TGTGCCAGCAGCTTAGTCTCGGGACCCCACGAAGCTTTCTTT	CASSLVSGPHEAFF